This passage covers 4 T cell receptor beta chains from one sample sequenced in a study of blood T cell repertoires in COVID-19. Profiled with immunoSEQ multiplex PCR; TCRdb holds only in-frame clones, not every one. The profile shows over 200,000 clones, 91% of them singletons. The sample taken for sequencing was peripheral blood. All receptors derive from a person aged 18 to 30 with COVID-19, enrolled during active disease.

The chain joins TRBV5-1 to TRBJ1-4; TRBD1 aligns across 10 bases. Germline lookup yields CDR1 SGHRS and CDR2 YFSETQ. This CDR3 contains 15 residues. V was clipped by 4 bases and J by 8 bases; unmatched bases: 8. The CDR3 sequence: CASSPGQGVDEKLFF. The CDR3 region has the DNA TGCGCCAGCAGCCCCGGACAGGGGGTAGACGAAAAACTGTTTTTT.

The genes are TRBV10-2 and TRBJ2-7; D might be TRBD1 (6 bases). The CDR3 length is 14 residues. With 2 bases removed from V and 3 bases from J, the gap between germline ends came to 11 bases. Per germline, CDR1 WSHSY and CDR2 SAAADI. CDR3 nucleotides: TGCGCCAGCAGTGAGGGGACATCGGGCTACGAGCAGTACTTC. Residues: CASSEGTSGYEQYF.

This clone was picked up one time. J is TRBJ1-4 and V is TRBV4-2; tentatively, D is TRBD1 (5 bases). V lost 0 bases and J lost 7, with 15 bases in between. Per the germline V gene, CDR1 is LGHNA and CDR2 is YNFKEQ. The CDR3 spans 16 residues. CDR3 amino acids: CASSQERQGGFEKLFF. CDR3 bases: TGTGCCAGCAGCCAAGAGAGGCAGGGAGGGTTTGAAAAACTGTTTTTT.

The genes are TRBV25-1 and TRBJ2-5; 7 nucleotides match TRBD1. The ends lost 4 bases at V and 4 bases at J; junction bases unmatched: 3. The length of the CDR3 is 13 residues. Germline V gene lookup returns CDR1 MGHDK and CDR2 SYGVNS. In DNA form, the CDR3 reads TGTGCCAGCAGTGTAGGGGGCGGAGAGACCCAGTACTTC. Its protein product is CASSVGGGETQYF. Looking up the rest from reference TRBV25-1 and TRBJ2-5 gives the full variable domain: EADIYQTPRYLVIGTGKKITLECSQTMGHDKMYWYQQDPGMELHLIHYSYGVNSTEKGDLSSESTVSRIRTEHFPLTLESARPSHTSQYLCASSVGGGETQYFGPGTRLLVL.